The 23 T cell receptor beta chains below were found in one sample sequenced in a study of T cell repertoires in cytomegalovirus infection. These receptors have no known antigen. MiXCR, applied by TCRdb to the reads, yields one record per CDR3 protein. The repertoire holds 650,000 to 850,000 distinct CDR3 sequences, with 25% to 35% as singletons. Sequencing was performed on cultured CD8+ T cells from PBMCs, taken from culture after CMV antigen stimulation. These TCRs come from a human donor in good health (CMV status not recorded). Some clones in this sample may be carry-over from other donors' samples.

This clonotype was picked up a small number of times. The CDR3 sequence is CASSNRDILPASTDTQYF. DNA of the CDR3: TGTGCCAGCAGTAACCGGGACATACTCCCCGCTAGCACAGATACGCAGTATTTT. The J gene is TRBJ2-3, the V gene TRBV6-1; perhaps TRBD1 as D (6 bases). There are 18 residues in the CDR3. V shed 5 bases and J shed 0 bases, with 21 bases lying between them. The germline V gene has CDR1 MNHNS and CDR2 SASEGT.

As for this clonotype: A junction boundary mismatches the germline segment, possibly from a read error. This rearrangement joins TRBV7-8 to TRBJ2-5, with a possible D match to TRBD1 (6 bases). The CDR3 has 17 amino acids. In germline, CDR1 is SGHVS, CDR2 FQNEAQ. The CDR3 nucleotides are TGTGCCAGCAGCTTAGCAGTCTCAATCAGGGGCCAAGAGAACCAGTACTTC. Residues: CASSLAVSIRGQENQYF.

This clonotype was counted between two and nine times. The J gene is TRBJ2-1, the V gene TRBV6-2 or TRBV6-3, with TRBD2 matching 9 bases. This CDR3 spans 18 amino acids. Trimming took 2 bases from V and 4 from J; bases not matched to a gene: 12. The germline V gene has CDR1 MNHEY and CDR2 SVGEGT. The chain's CDR3 is CASSYSTSGSNSYNEQFF. In DNA form, the CDR3 reads TGTGCCAGCAGTTACAGTACTAGCGGGTCAAATTCTTACAATGAGCAGTTCTTC.

The table lists this clonotype with many counts. The V gene is TRBV7-2, the J gene TRBJ1-2; possible D gene TRBD1, 5 bases. The V gene's germline CDR1 is SGHTA and CDR2 FQGNSA. This CDR3 contains 14 residues. The V end lost 7 bases, the J end lost 6 bases, and 18 bases lay between the germline ends. The CDR3: CASTSSGGGDGYTF. In nucleotides, the CDR3 is TGTGCCAGCACCTCGTCGGGGGGAGGTGATGGCTACACCTTC.

This chain links TRBV29-1 with TRBJ1-1; D is possibly TRBD1 (6 bases). The CDR3 consists of 12 residues. Germline V CDR1 and CDR2: SQVTM, ANQGSEA. Trimming shortened V by 6 bases and J by 3 bases, and 11 bases separated the two germline ends. The CDR3 protein is CSVRGRYTEAFF. Written as DNA, the CDR3 is TGCAGCGTCAGGGGTAGGTACACTGAAGCTTTCTTT.

This sequence joins TRBV12-3 or TRBV12-4 and TRBJ2-5; 11 bases are shared with TRBD2. The CDR3 extends over 17 amino acids. After removal of 2 bases from V and 1 base from J, the junction contained 6 bases not matched to a gene. The CDR3 region has the DNA TGTGCCAGCAGTTTATGGGCTAGCGGGGGGTTCCAAGAGACCCAGTACTTC. Translating it yields CASSLWASGGFQETQYF.

The V call is TRBV9, the J call TRBJ2-2; 9 bases line up with TRBD1. Germline V gene sequence: CDR1 SGDLS, CDR2 YYNGEE. V gave up 4 bases and J gave up 0 bases; unmatched junction bases: 7. CDR3 length equals 17 residues. The chain's CDR3 is CASSLPGTGSNTGELFF. In DNA form, the CDR3 reads TGTGCCAGCAGCCTTCCCGGGACAGGGTCGAACACCGGGGAGCTGTTTTTT.

This clonotype was observed a few times. The CDR3 loop is CASSPARGNEQFF. CDR3 DNA sequence: TGTGCCAGCAGCCCGGCAAGAGGCAATGAGCAGTTCTTC. The chain combines TRBV6-5 with TRBJ2-1; D uncertain. CDR1 is MNHEY, CDR2 SVGAGI, per germline. With 6 bases removed from V and 6 bases from J, the gap between germline ends came to 12 bases. This CDR3 spans 13 amino acids.

V gene TRBV27 combines with J gene TRBJ2-1, with D hard to call. Looked up from germline, CDR1 is MNHEY and CDR2 is SMNVEV (reference sequence). V gave up 3 bases and J gave up 6 bases, with 9 bases separating them. The CDR3 loop spans 13 amino acids. Here the CDR3 reads CASSFSRLNEQFF. The CDR3 DNA reads as TGTGCCAGCAGTTTCTCACGCCTCAATGAGCAGTTCTTC.

This chain joins TRBV20-1 and TRBJ2-7; D call uncertain. The CDR3 extends over 13 amino acids. The V end was cut by 3 bases, the J end by 4 bases, with 13 bases between. The germline V gene has CDR1 DFQATT and CDR2 SNEGSKA (reference sequence). The CDR3 is CSASGRYSYEQYV. The DNA for the CDR3 is TGCAGTGCTAGCGGGCGGTATAGTTACGAGCAGTACGTC.

This chain uses TRBV11-3 with TRBJ2-1; 7 bases map to TRBD2. V gave up 3 bases and J gave up 4 bases; unmatched junction bases: 9. Germline V CDR1 and CDR2: SGHNT, YENEEA. CDR3 length equals 16 residues. The CDR3 coding sequence is TGTGCCAGCAGCTTGCATTGGCAGGGAGGGTACAATGAGCAGTTCTTC. As protein: CASSLHWQGGYNEQFF.

Comment on this clonotype: This could be a read error, since a much larger clone is one nucleotide away. The genes are TRBV7-8 and TRBJ2-3, with D unclear. Germline V CDR1 and CDR2: SGHVS, FQNEAQ. The CDR3 has 16 residues. The V end was cut by 5 bases, the J end by 0 bases, with 15 bases between. CDR3 in amino acids: CASSPSRSCSTDTQYF. The CDR3 DNA sequence: TGTGCCAGCAGCCCCTCCCGGAGCTGCAGCACAGATACGCAGTATTTT.

The chain recombines TRBV6-2 or TRBV6-3 with TRBJ2-7, with a possible D match to TRBD1 (6 bases). Trimming removed 6 bases at V and 2 bases at J, with 14 bases between. CDR1 and CDR2 (germline): MNHEY, SVGEGT. CDR3 length: 14 residues. In DNA, the CDR3 is TGTGCCAGCAGACTACAGGGAATGGCCTACGAGCAGTACGTC. It is translated as CASRLQGMAYEQYV.

The chain recombines TRBV6-1 with TRBJ2-1; 7 bases are a match to TRBD2. The germline CDR1 and CDR2 sequences are MNHNS and SASEGT. CDR3 size: 15 residues. V lost 6 bases and J lost 3; bases outside the gene matches: 8. The CDR3 here is CASRRDYEDYNEQFF. In nucleotides, the CDR3 is TGTGCCAGCAGGCGGGACTACGAAGACTACAATGAGCAGTTCTTC.

The V and J genes are TRBV4-2 and TRBJ2-1; 11 bases align to TRBD2. Per the germline V gene, CDR1 is LGHNA and CDR2 is YNFKEQ. J gave up 6 bases and V 0 bases, and 4 bases lay outside the gene matches. The CDR3 extends over 16 amino acids. The CDR3 reads CASSQETSGGFNEQFF. The CDR3 bases are TGTGCCAGCAGCCAAGAAACTAGCGGGGGTTTCAATGAGCAGTTCTTC.

A few counts support this clonotype. The chain joins TRBV7-2 to TRBJ2-7, with D perhaps matching TRBD1 (6 bases). This CDR3 spans 13 amino acids. Germline CDR1 reads SGHTA; CDR2 reads FQGNSA. The V end was cut by 5 bases, the J end by 4 bases, with 12 bases between. Here the CDR3 reads CASSVGDTYEQYV. The DNA for the CDR3 is TGTGCCAGCAGCGTCGGGGACACTTACGAGCAGTACGTC.

J is TRBJ2-1 and V is TRBV7-9; TRBD1 is a possible D gene (6 bases). Germline V gives CDR1 SEHNR, CDR2 FQNEAQ (reference sequence). The CDR3 spans 16 residues. Deletions cut 4 bases from V and 2 bases from J, with 15 bases between. The CDR3 loop is CASSSLQGRPYNEQFF. The CDR3 DNA reads TGTGCCAGCAGCTCCCTTCAGGGGCGCCCCTACAATGAGCAGTTCTTC. The complete variable domain, with remaining parts taken from reference TRBV7-9 and TRBJ2-1, reads DTGVSQNPRHKITKRGQNVTFRCDPISEHNRLYWYRQTLGQGPEFLTYFQNEAQLEKSRLLSDRFSAERPKGSFSTLEIQRTEQGDSAMYLCASSSLQGRPYNEQFFGPGTRLTVL.

This chain links TRBV2 with TRBJ2-3; D perhaps matches TRBD1 (5 bases). V lost 4 bases and J lost 4, with 15 bases in between. The CDR3 extends over 15 amino acids. Germline V gives CDR1 SNHLY, CDR2 FYNNEI. The CDR3 DNA reads TGTGCCAGCAGTGGGGATGGGGCAGACTCAGATACGCAGTATTTT. Translation: CASSGDGADSDTQYF. The full variable domain, with the rest looked up from reference TRBV2 and TRBJ2-3, is EPEVTQTPSHQVTQMGQEVILRCVPISNHLYFYWYRQILGQKVEFLVSFYNNEISEKSEIFDDQFSVERPDGSNFTLKIRSTKLEDSAMYFCASSGDGADSDTQYFGPGTRLTVL.

A remark on this clonotype: The junction differs from germline at one of its ends, possibly a read error. The rearrangement joins TRBV4-1 to TRBJ1-1; a possible D gene is TRBD1 (5 bases). The CDR3 totals 14 residues. Germline assignment: CDR1 MGHRA and CDR2 YSYEKL. CDR3 bases: TGCACCAGCAGCAAATCCCAGGGAGACACTGAAGCTTTCTTT. Translating it yields CTSSKSQGDTEAFF.

This clonotype was seen a handful of times. The chain couples TRBV7-9 to TRBJ1-2; D call uncertain. The germline CDR1 and CDR2 sequences are SEHNR and FQNEAQ (reference sequence). V lost 5 bases to trimming and J lost 2 bases, with 18 bases between them. This CDR3 spans 16 amino acids. This CDR3 reads CASSHSKKNSNYGYTF. The CDR3 DNA reads as TGTGCCAGCAGCCATAGCAAGAAAAACTCCAACTATGGCTACACCTTC. Full variable domain (remainder filled in from reference TRBV7-9 and TRBJ1-2): DTGVSQNPRHKITKRGQNVTFRCDPISEHNRLYWYRQTLGQGPEFLTYFQNEAQLEKSRLLSDRFSAERPKGSFSTLEIQRTEQGDSAMYLCASSHSKKNSNYGYTFGSGTRLTVV.

This clonotype was counted at least ten times. V gene TRBV28 combines with J gene TRBJ2-6; D possibly corresponds to TRBD1 (5 bases). V lost 8 bases, J lost 0 bases, and 11 bases lay in between. The length of the CDR3 is 15 residues. In germline, CDR1 is MDHEN, CDR2 SYDVKM. Here the CDR3 reads CASGRQFSGANVLTF. As DNA, the CDR3 is TGTGCCAGCGGTAGACAGTTCTCTGGGGCCAACGTCCTGACTTTC.

This clonotype has only one observation. The chain joins TRBV27 to TRBJ2-5, with 9 bases lining up with TRBD1. The CDR3 extends over 13 amino acids. V dropped 6 bases and J dropped 5; count of bases not matched to a gene: 4. Germline-derived CDR1 and CDR2 are MNHEY and SMNVEV (reference sequence). The DNA for the CDR3 is TGTGCCAGCAGCTACAGGGGGCACGAGACCCAGTACTTC. Translating gives CASSYRGHETQYF.

The V call is TRBV5-8, the J call TRBJ1-5; D not resolved. V was shortened by 7 bases and J by 11 bases, with 16 bases between the two germline ends. CDR1 is SGHTS, CDR2 YDEGEE, per germline. The CDR3 has 12 amino acids. The CDR3 nucleotides read TGTGCCAGCGCTTCCCCCAGTCCAGCCCAGCATTTT. It specifies CASASPSPAQHF.